This is a list of T cell receptor beta chains from one sample in a study of T cell responses to AZD1222 COVID-19 vaccine. The assay was immunoSEQ multiplex PCR, and TCRdb's table has in-frame clones only and misses some. The sample has about 110,000 clones; 80% to 90% are singletons. Sample: peripheral blood, taken 28 days after the second AZD1222 dose. These TCRs come from an adult who received the AZD1222 COVID-19 vaccine. CDR3s leave out the opening cysteine and the closing phenylalanine or tryptophan.

V gene: TRBV7-9; J gene: TRBJ1-2; CDR3 protein: ASSFRGTSNYGYT
V gene: TRBV5-1; J gene: TRBJ2-7; CDR3 protein: ASSYGDRGNSYEQY
V gene: TRBV6-5; J gene: TRBJ2-2; CDR3 protein: ASSYSTTGELF
V gene: TRBV10-3; J gene: TRBJ2-1; CDR3 protein: AIRAGGTGVGNEQF
V gene: TRBV7-6; J gene: TRBJ2-7; CDR3 protein: ASSLAQGYEQY
V gene: TRBV11-2; J gene: TRBJ1-1; CDR3 protein: ASSLGEWSADTEAF
V gene: TRBV7-9; J gene: TRBJ2-2; CDR3 protein: ASRFLGGTGELF
V gene: TRBV11-1; J gene: TRBJ1-6; CDR3 protein: ASSSLVDSPLH
V gene: TRBV19; J gene: TRBJ1-1; CDR3 protein: ASSLRQGLRNTEAF
V gene: TRBV6-1; J gene: TRBJ1-5; CDR3 protein: ASSAGPELSSNQPQH
V gene: TRBV18; J gene: TRBJ1-2; CDR3 protein: ASSLLDRDYYT
V gene: TRBV10-3; J gene: TRBJ1-2; CDR3 protein: AISDPSLADNYGYT
V gene: TRBV27; J gene: TRBJ1-6; CDR3 protein: ASSLYPGPSPLH
V gene: TRBV5-1; J gene: TRBJ1-1; CDR3 protein: ASSLGQGTDTEAF
V gene: TRBV7-9; J gene: TRBJ1-1; CDR3 protein: ASSLGSTEAF
V gene: TRBV5-1; J gene: TRBJ2-7; CDR3 protein: ASSLAWSSYEQY
V gene: TRBV28; J gene: TRBJ2-7; CDR3 protein: ASSSSGTLAYEQY
V gene: TRBV5-1; J gene: TRBJ2-3; CDR3 protein: ASSDRDRFTDTQY
V gene: TRBV27; J gene: TRBJ2-3; CDR3 protein: ASSFIRGGQDTQY
V gene: TRBV6-5; J gene: TRBJ1-2; CDR3 protein: ASSLSSVNYGYT
V gene: TRBV3-1/TRBV3-2; J gene: TRBJ2-5; CDR3 protein: ASSQDLAGGQETQY
V gene: TRBV7-9; J gene: TRBJ2-1; CDR3 protein: ASSLFLTGGEQF
V gene: TRBV24-1; J gene: TRBJ1-5; CDR3 protein: ATQGGRKNSNQPQH
V gene: TRBV23-1; J gene: TRBJ1-2; CDR3 protein: ASSPQRDREFGYT
V gene: TRBV28; J gene: TRBJ2-1; CDR3 protein: ASAPGGGNEQF
V gene: TRBV24-1; J gene: TRBJ1-2; CDR3 protein: ATSDRSGAGYT
V gene: TRBV6-5; J gene: TRBJ1-1; CDR3 protein: ASSYKGTEAF
V gene: TRBV6-5; J gene: TRBJ1-1; CDR3 protein: ASRAGIPEAF
V gene: TRBV11-2; J gene: TRBJ1-4; CDR3 protein: ASSLSGAGGEKLF
V gene: TRBV28; J gene: TRBJ2-1; CDR3 protein: ASSRRQGVSYNEQF
V gene: TRBV11-3; J gene: TRBJ1-4; CDR3 protein: ASSLPGGQNEKLF
V gene: TRBV18; J gene: TRBJ1-1; CDR3 protein: AGQGDTEAF
V gene: TRBV3-1/TRBV3-2; J gene: TRBJ2-7; CDR3 protein: ASSLLAGGSYEQY
V gene: TRBV5-4; J gene: TRBJ1-5; CDR3 protein: ASSLNPNQPQH
V gene: TRBV10-3; J gene: TRBJ2-7; CDR3 protein: AISESGVKEQY
V gene: TRBV5-6; J gene: TRBJ1-2; CDR3 protein: ASSLLGTNYGYT
V gene: TRBV7-2; J gene: TRBJ2-5; CDR3 protein: ASGSKVQETQY
V gene: TRBV4-2; J gene: TRBJ1-4; CDR3 protein: ASSHRGPNEKLF
V gene: TRBV5-1; J gene: TRBJ2-1; CDR3 protein: ASSFRDRGSNEQF
V gene: TRBV29-1; J gene: TRBJ1-5; CDR3 protein: SVESANQPQH
V gene: TRBV6-2/TRBV6-3; J gene: TRBJ1-5; CDR3 protein: ASSYFRGQQH
V gene: TRBV3-1/TRBV3-2; J gene: TRBJ2-3; CDR3 protein: ASSQVSLADGRDTQY
V gene: TRBV24-1; J gene: TRBJ2-1; CDR3 protein: ATSDSRGQGLNEQF
V gene: TRBV28; J gene: TRBJ1-2; CDR3 protein: ASSLTQFEVGYT
V gene: TRBV5-1; J gene: TRBJ1-4; CDR3 protein: ASSGQGATNEKLF
V gene: TRBV5-6; J gene: TRBJ1-5; CDR3 protein: ASSLSDRDGNQPQH
V gene: TRBV6-1; J gene: TRBJ2-3; CDR3 protein: ASSGGLAGSTDTQY
V gene: TRBV2; J gene: TRBJ2-7; CDR3 protein: ASSENFLAGFYEQY